What follows describes a single T cell receptor (beta chain). Profiled with immunoSEQ multiplex PCR; TCRdb holds only in-frame clones, not every one. This sample yields about 120,000 clones, of which approximately 90% are seen a single time; approximately 8% belongs to the top ten. This sample is drawn from a study of T cell responses to AZD1222 COVID-19 vaccine. The CDR3 loop spans 15 amino acids. The J segment lost 4 bases and the V segment lost 5 bases, leaving 8 bases of the junction unmatched. CDR1 is MDHEN, CDR2 SYDVKM, per germline. The chain carries TRBV28 and TRBJ2-5; TRBD1 matches at 9 bases. This TCR was recovered from an adult in good health. Sequencing was performed on peripheral blood, taken on day 0 of AZD1222 vaccination. CDR3 in amino acids: CASSTLQGAGETQYF. DNA of the CDR3: TGTGCCAGCAGTACCTTACAGGGGGCGGGAGAGACCCAGTACTTC.